A selection of T cell receptor beta chains follows, all from one sample in a study of PD-L1 blockade in urothelial cancer. Assay used: immunoSEQ multiplex PCR; TCRdb lists only in-frame clones, some missing. The table lists around 100,000 clones, 90% of them singletons. Sequenced material: PBMCs, taken around atezolizumab (anti-PD-L1) treatment. The receptors were sampled from a man in his fifties or sixties with urothelial cancer. Both conserved end residues are part of each CDR3. The D gene is left open where the match is weak. The size of a clone is reported for some rows only, either as once, few or many, or as a class for expanded clones.

clone_size j_call v_call d_call cdr3_nt cdr3_aa
NA TRBJ2-3 TRBV5-1 TRBD2 TGCGCCAGCAGCTCCCTAGCGGGATCTAGCACAGATACGCAGTATTTT CASSSLAGSSTDTQYF
NA TRBJ2-7 TRBV5-4 TRBD2 TGTGCCAGCAGCTTGGGACTAGCGAGCTCCTACGAGCAGTACTTC CASSLGLASSYEQYF
once TRBJ2-1 TRBV5-1 NA TGCGCCAGCAGCTTGGGCGGCCTGAGCTCCTACAATGAGCAGTTCTTC CASSLGGLSSYNEQFF
once TRBJ2-7 TRBV11-2 NA TGTGCCAGCAGCTGGACTAATTTGGGCGAGCAGTACTTC CASSWTNLGEQYF
NA TRBJ2-1 TRBV2 TRBD2 TGTGCCAGCAGTGGCCTAGCGGGAGGGCTGAATGAGCAGTTCTTC CASSGLAGGLNEQFF
NA TRBJ2-1 TRBV9 NA TGTGCCAGCAGCGGGGACTTCTCCTCTAAAGAGCAGTTCTTC CASSGDFSSKEQFF
NA TRBJ2-3 TRBV28 TRBD1 TGTGCCAGCAGCCGTAGACAGGGTACAGATACGCAGTATTTT CASSRRQGTDTQYF
NA TRBJ2-3 TRBV4-2 NA TGTGCCAGCAGCCAAGATCCGCGGATAGCAACAGATACGCAGTATTTT CASSQDPRIATDTQYF
few TRBJ1-2 TRBV30 TRBD1 TGTGCCTGGAGTCTAAGACAGGGGGTCTACACCTTC CAWSLRQGVYTF
NA TRBJ2-7 TRBV9 TRBD1 TGTGCCAGCAGCGCCCAACAGGGGGCTGGCGAGCAGTACTTC CASSAQQGAGEQYF
NA TRBJ2-3 TRBV9 TRBD1 TGTGCCAGCAGTGGACAGGGCGGTTGGGCAGATACGCAGTATTTT CASSGQGGWADTQYF
NA TRBJ1-5 TRBV6-1 NA TGTGCCAGCAGTCCACGACAGACAAATCAGCCCCAGCATTTT CASSPRQTNQPQHF
NA TRBJ2-1 TRBV2 TRBD2 TGTGCCTTACGACGGAGCGGGAGGGGGAATGAGCAGTTCTTC CALRRSGRGNEQFF
NA TRBJ2-5 TRBV6-5 NA TGTGCCAGCAGTTACTCGAAGGGAGGAGAGACCCAGTACTTC CASSYSKGGETQYF
NA TRBJ1-4 TRBV10-3 NA TGTGCCATCAGCTTACAAGGGGGTGAAAAACTGTTTTTT CAISLQGGEKLFF
NA TRBJ2-2 TRBV19 NA TGTGCCAGCAGTAACAGGGTCACCGGGGAGCTGTTTTTT CASSNRVTGELFF
NA TRBJ2-3 TRBV5-1 TRBD1 TGCGCCAGCAGCTCCGGACAGGGAGGCACAGATACGCAGTATTTT CASSSGQGGTDTQYF
NA TRBJ2-3 TRBV7-3 TRBD2 TGTGCCAGCATCCTTAGGAGAAGCGGGGGGAGCCCCACAGATACGCAGTATTTT CASILRRSGGSPTDTQYF
NA TRBJ1-2 TRBV5-4 NA TGTGCCAGCAGCTTGACGGAACAGGGTTATGGCTACACCTTC CASSLTEQGYGYTF
NA TRBJ2-1 TRBV7-2 NA TGTGCCAGCAGCCAGGCCAATGAGCAGTTCTTC CASSQANEQFF
NA TRBJ1-1 TRBV9 NA TGTGCCAGCAGCGAGCCGCAGGGTGGAAAAACTGAAGCTTTCTTT CASSEPQGGKTEAFF
few TRBJ1-6 TRBV6-1 TRBD1 TGTGCCAGCAGCCGGGACAGGCCTAATTCACCCCTCCACTTT CASSRDRPNSPLHF
once TRBJ1-2 TRBV30 NA TGTGCCTGGAGCGCACCTCCTACCAACTATGGCTACACCTTC CAWSAPPTNYGYTF
NA TRBJ2-7 TRBV28 NA TGTGCCAGCAGTTTTCTCGTCAGCGAGCAGTACTTC CASSFLVSEQYF
NA TRBJ1-2 TRBV14 NA TGTGCCAGCAGCCAAGTTGGTTTTCCAGGGCTTGGGGGCTACACCTTC CASSQVGFPGLGGYTF
NA TRBJ2-7 TRBV7-2 TRBD2 TGTGCCAGCAGCCCACTGAGGAGGGAGGGCCCTCACGAGCAGTACTTC CASSPLRREGPHEQYF
NA TRBJ2-7 TRBV5-1 NA TGCGCCAGCAGTCGCGAACCGGACAGTCCCTACGAGCAGTACTTC CASSREPDSPYEQYF
NA TRBJ2-7 TRBV6-5 TRBD2 TGTGCCAGCAGCCCCGACGGACTAGCAACCTACGAGCAGTACTTC CASSPDGLATYEQYF
once TRBJ2-7 TRBV6-6 TRBD2 TGTGCCAGCACCGCACTAGCGGGGGCCTCCTACGAGCAGTACTTC CASTALAGASYEQYF
NA TRBJ1-1 TRBV4-2 NA TGTGCCAGCAGCCGCATACAGGAGAACACTGAAGCTTTCTTT CASSRIQENTEAFF
NA TRBJ2-3 TRBV18 NA TGTGCCAGCTTGCGGCCGGGAGTCCGTACAGATACGCAGTATTTT CASLRPGVRTDTQYF
NA TRBJ1-6 TRBV9 NA TGTGCCAGCAGCGTAGTATCCTCTCCGGATTCACCCCTCCACTTT CASSVVSSPDSPLHF
few TRBJ2-5 TRBV5-1 NA TGCGCCAGCAGCTTGAATCACTACCAAGAGACCCAGTACTTC CASSLNHYQETQYF
NA TRBJ2-7 TRBV7-2 TRBD2 TGTGCCAGCAGCTTAGCGAAGCGCCTAGCGGGAGCCCTTACTTCCTACGAGCAGTACTTC CASSLAKRLAGALTSYEQYF
NA TRBJ1-2 TRBV30 NA TGTGCCTGGAGTCCGGACAGATACCCTAACTATGGCTACACCTTC CAWSPDRYPNYGYTF
NA TRBJ2-5 TRBV7-6 NA TGTGCCAGCAGCCAACAGGGCCGGGAGACCCAGTACTTC CASSQQGRETQYF
NA TRBJ1-2 TRBV9 NA TGTGCCAGCAGCACCGGGACAAATTATGGCTACACCTTC CASSTGTNYGYTF
once TRBJ2-2 TRBV7-3 TRBD2 TGTGCCAGCAGCCTGAGTAGCGGGAGTGGGAACACCGGGGAGCTGTTTTTT CASSLSSGSGNTGELFF
NA TRBJ2-1 TRBV9 TRBD2 TGTGCCAGCAGCGTAGTACCGGGACTAGCGGGAGTCAATGAGCAGTTCTTC CASSVVPGLAGVNEQFF
NA TRBJ1-5 TRBV6-6 NA TGTGCCAGCAGTCCCGGGGCTCGGGGGAGTCAATTCGCCCAGCATTTT CASSPGARGSQFAQHF
NA TRBJ1-2 TRBV5-6 NA TGTGCCAGCAGCCCCGGACAGCTTCGTAACTATGGCTACACCTTC CASSPGQLRNYGYTF
few TRBJ1-5 TRBV18 TRBD1 TGTGCCAGCTCACCACCGGGACAGGGAGGCAATCAGCCCCAGCATTTT CASSPPGQGGNQPQHF
NA TRBJ2-7 TRBV7-3 NA TGTGCCAGCAGCTTGAAAGGGGGATACGAGCAGTACTTC CASSLKGGYEQYF
NA TRBJ2-5 TRBV7-2 NA TGTGCCAGCAGCTTAATCCGTCAAGAGACCCAGTACTTC CASSLIRQETQYF
NA TRBJ2-7 TRBV4-1 NA TGCGCCAGCAGCCAAGATCGGGAGACCCCTCGGCAGTACTTC CASSQDRETPRQYF
NA TRBJ1-5 TRBV15 TRBD1 TGTGCCACCAGCCGGGACAGGGGTAGCAATCAGCCCCAGCATTTT CATSRDRGSNQPQHF
NA TRBJ1-1 TRBV5-4 TRBD1 TGTGCCAGCAGCTTGGGGCAGGGGGCAACTGAAGCTTTCTTT CASSLGQGATEAFF
once TRBJ2-2 TRBV7-3 NA TGTGCCAGCAGCCACCGACAGGCCGGGGAGCTGTTTTTT CASSHRQAGELFF
NA TRBJ2-7 TRBV7-2 NA TGTGCCAGCAGCTTAGCGGGAGAATACGAGCAGTACTTC CASSLAGEYEQYF
NA TRBJ1-1 TRBV29-1 NA TGCAGCGGACTCTGGAGGACTGAAGCTTTCTTT CSGLWRTEAFF
NA TRBJ1-5 TRBV2 TRBD1 TGTGCCAGCAGTTTCGGACAGGGCAGCAATCAGCCCCAGCATTTT CASSFGQGSNQPQHF
NA TRBJ1-3 TRBV11-2 NA TGTGCCAGCAGCTCAATACAGGGATTCATTGGAAACACCATATATTTT CASSSIQGFIGNTIYF